Listed below are T cell receptor beta chains from one sample, sequenced in a study of T cells after yellow fever vaccination. In TCRdb, the 5' RACE reads were re-called with MiXCR into one record per CDR3 protein. The top ten clones hold around 25% of a sample with about 110,000 distinct CDR3 sequences, under 9% of them seen once. The sample here was CD8+ T cells sorted from PBMCs, taken 45 days after the yellow fever booster vaccination. The receptor set was obtained from a man aged 25 to 45 who received the YFV17D yellow fever vaccine. Each CDR3 is given with its conserved first and last residue. D genes are given only for firm matches.

D | J | V | CDR3
TRBD1 | TRBJ2-5 | TRBV27 | CASWDRRAQETQYF
TRBD1 | TRBJ2-5 | TRBV27 | CASSLLGQGLPREETQYF
- | TRBJ2-7 | TRBV19 | CASSISSAAYEQYF
- | TRBJ1-3 | TRBV5-6 | CASSWTERRGDTIYF
- | TRBJ2-3 | TRBV24-1 | CATSAVVDGRRTGDTQYF
TRBD2 | TRBJ2-7 | TRBV27 | CASSPSGTYYEQYF
- | TRBJ2-1 | TRBV20-1 | CSARDLGAAPYNEQFF
TRBD1 | TRBJ1-1 | TRBV5-1 | CAGRAGGTDTEAFF
- | TRBJ2-3 | TRBV20-1 | CSAEGTDTQYF
- | TRBJ2-5 | TRBV29-1 | CSVENPGETQYF
TRBD1 | TRBJ2-1 | TRBV12-3/TRBV12-4 | CASSFLTGGREQFF
- | TRBJ2-3 | TRBV6-2/TRBV6-3 | CASSYSTVADTQYF
- | TRBJ1-2 | TRBV29-1 | CSVETAKAYGYTF
TRBD2 | TRBJ2-2 | TRBV5-1 | CASSLTSGSSGELFF
- | TRBJ2-4 | TRBV5-6 | CASALSAKNIQYF
- | TRBJ1-1 | TRBV30 | CALEIEGGTEAFF
TRBD2 | TRBJ2-3 | TRBV20-1 | CSAWTSGTTSTDTQYF
TRBD1 | TRBJ2-2 | TRBV5-1 | CASSLGTGLAIWNTGELFF
TRBD1 | TRBJ1-4 | TRBV29-1 | CSVSDRGGEKLFF
- | TRBJ2-5 | TRBV12-3/TRBV12-4 | CASSFGGLGQETQYF
TRBD1 | TRBJ1-1 | TRBV25-1 | CASSEQGQGKAFF
- | TRBJ2-1 | TRBV5-4 | CASSQIPAEQFF
- | TRBJ2-3 | TRBV15 | CATSEAVDTQYF
- | TRBJ2-1 | TRBV7-9 | CASSPEGAAYNEQFF
TRBD2 | TRBJ2-1 | TRBV15 | CATSTTGTSGEQFF
- | TRBJ2-1 | TRBV12-3/TRBV12-4 | CASSYEGEQFF
- | TRBJ2-7 | TRBV29-1 | CSVYRDGGATYEQYF
TRBD1 | TRBJ2-2 | TRBV12-3/TRBV12-4 | CASSPQGQLRSGELFF
- | TRBJ2-7 | TRBV4-2 | CASSQENGRSPYEQYF
- | TRBJ2-7 | TRBV6-5 | CASSYTGYEQYF
- | TRBJ2-6 | TRBV5-1 | CASSLVPQSSGANVLTF
TRBD1 | TRBJ2-1 | TRBV13 | CASSWDRNYNEQFF
- | TRBJ1-2 | TRBV4-2 | CASSHSGLINYGYTF
- | TRBJ2-7 | TRBV5-5 | CASSPGPLYEQYF
- | TRBJ2-1 | TRBV3-1 | CASSQGVEVYNEQFF
- | TRBJ2-7 | TRBV20-1 | CSARDGFAYEQYF
- | TRBJ2-7 | TRBV14 | CASSDRGGEQYF
TRBD2 | TRBJ2-1 | TRBV24-1 | CATSELAGSEQFF
- | TRBJ1-5 | TRBV6-5 | CASSYGGYNQPQHF